The 9 T cell receptor beta chains presented below share a single source sample, sequenced in a study of spatial heterogeneity in lung cancer. For these TCRs, the target antigens are not known. Study results and caveats: Counts that tracked tumor mutation counts were those of expanded intratumoral alpha and beta TCRs.

Time point meaning: sample taken at primary tumor resection. TCRdb reprocessed the 5' RACE reads with MiXCR, giving one entry per CDR3 protein. This sample yields about 10,000 distinct CDR3 sequences, of which roughly half are seen a single time; 25% to 35% belongs to the top ten. Sequencing used lung tumor tissue, obtained at surgery. The origin of the receptors is a female donor with early-stage non-small cell lung cancer.

The V and J genes are TRBV4-3 and TRBJ2-1, with 11 bases aligning to TRBD2. Germline lookup yields CDR1 LGHNA and CDR2 YSLEER. Germline trimming cut 2 bases from V and 6 bases from J; bases unmatched to any gene: 6. This CDR3 region has 16 residues. CDR3: CASSQLSSGGRNEQFF. In DNA, the CDR3 is TGCGCCAGCAGCCAATTGTCTAGCGGGGGGCGCAATGAGCAGTTCTTC.

This clonotype is medium-sized in the sample. The rearrangement links TRBV20-1 to TRBJ1-1, with 7 bases that match TRBD1. The length of the CDR3 is 10 residues. The V segment lost 6 bases and the J segment 8 bases; nucleotides outside the gene matches: 3. Germline V gene data show CDR1 as DFQATT and CDR2 as SNEGSKA (reference sequence). In DNA form, the CDR3 reads TGCAGTGCACGGGACAGCGAAGCTTTCTTT. Its protein is CSARDSEAFF.

J is TRBJ1-5 and V is TRBV6-2 or TRBV6-3; TRBD1 is a possible D gene (5 bases). The ends were cut back, 4 bases at V and 7 bases at J, with 14 bases in the middle. CDR3 length equals 14 residues. The V gene's germline CDR1 is MNHEY and CDR2 SVGEGT. The CDR3, as DNA: TGTGCCAGCAGTTCCGGGACCCGGAGCCAGCCCCAGCATTTT. It codes for CASSSGTRSQPQHF.

This clonotype came up a few times. This chain connects TRBV6-5 to TRBJ2-5; 8 nucleotides align to TRBD1. The ends lost 8 bases at V and 4 bases at J; junction bases unmatched: 6. Germline V gives CDR1 MNHEY, CDR2 SVGAGI. The CDR3 sequence is 13 residues long. CDR3 sequence reads: CASGRGRRETQYF. The CDR3 DNA is TGTGCCAGCGGCAGGGGGCGCAGAGAGACCCAGTACTTC.

This chain connects TRBV4-2 to TRBJ1-2, with 9 bases matching TRBD1. J lost 1 base, V lost 7 bases, and 1 base had no gene match. CDR1 LGHNA and CDR2 YNFKEQ come from the germline V gene. The CDR3 spans 13 residues. Here the CDR3 DNA reads TGTGCCAGCAAGGGACAGGGTAACTATGGCTACACCTTC. Encoded protein: CASKGQGNYGYTF.

This clonotype was detected once. This chain connects TRBV20-1 to TRBJ1-2; D is uncertain. CDR1 is DFQATT, CDR2 SNEGSKA, per germline (reference sequence). V gave up 3 bases and J gave up 4 bases, with 9 bases separating them. This CDR3 contains 12 residues. The chain's CDR3 is CSASTGTYGYTF. In DNA, the CDR3 is TGCAGTGCTAGTACGGGAACCTATGGCTACACCTTC.

The chain joins TRBV4-2 to TRBJ1-1; 10 bases are a match to TRBD1. J lost 5 bases, V lost 3 bases, and 15 bases had no gene match. In germline, CDR1 is LGHNA, CDR2 YNFKEQ. CDR3 length equals 18 residues. CDR3 DNA: TGTGCCAGCAGCCAGTCCTTTGGGACAGGGGCGCGGAAGACTGAAGCTTTCTTT. This translates into CASSQSFGTGARKTEAFF.

In its sample, this clonotype was seen a few times. The chain carries TRBV6-2 or TRBV6-3 and TRBJ2-3; 8 nucleotides agree with TRBD2. The CDR3 contains 14 residues. J gave up 11 bases and V 8 bases, and 15 bases lay outside the gene matches. CDR1 MNHEY and CDR2 SVGEGT come from the germline V gene. The CDR3 bases are TGTGCCAGCGGAAGCGGGGGCCCCTACTACGGGCAGTATTTT. Protein: CASGSGGPYYGQYF.

This clonotype appeared a few times. The chain is built from TRBV14 and TRBJ1-1, with D possibly TRBD1 on 6 matching bases. The V end was cut by 4 bases, the J end by 2 bases, with 11 bases between. From germline, CDR1 is SGHDN and CDR2 FVKESK. The CDR3 contains 14 residues. CDR3 in DNA: TGTGCCAGCAGCCCCACAGGGCTTAACACTGAAGCTTTCTTT. Amino acid sequence: CASSPTGLNTEAFF. Full variable domain (remainder filled in from reference TRBV14 and TRBJ1-1): EAGVTQFPSHSVIEKGQTVTLRCDPISGHDNLYWYRRVMGKEIKFLLHFVKESKQDESGMPNNRFLAERTGGTYSTLKVQPAELEDSGVYFCASSPTGLNTEAFFGQGTRLTVV.